A single sample gave rise to the 30 T cell receptor beta chains below, sequenced in a study of blood T cell repertoires in COVID-19. Libraries were prepared by immunoSEQ multiplex PCR; TCRdb keeps only in-frame clonotypes and omits some of them. The table shows around 190,000 clones, with 86% occurring only once. Sequencing was carried out using PBMCs or T cells enriched from blood (not recorded which). Receptors were obtained from a woman aged 40 to 49 in a cohort exposed to, infected with or recovered from COVID-19 (not recorded which).

The chain couples TRBV28 to TRBJ2-1; TRBD2 matches 11 bases. Germline lookup yields CDR1 MDHEN and CDR2 SYDVKM. The CDR3 extends over 18 amino acids. J lost 5 bases, V lost 5 bases, and 14 bases had no gene match. For the CDR3, the DNA is TGTGCCAGCAGTCTCGTCACCTTAGCGGGGGGGCCTGACAATGAGCAGTTCTTC. Protein product: CASSLVTLAGGPDNEQFF.

This sequence joins TRBV9 and TRBJ2-5; 10 bases map to TRBD2. This CDR3 is 15 amino acids long. V dropped 3 bases and J dropped 3; count of bases not matched to a gene: 5. Germline V lookup: CDR1 SGDLS, CDR2 YYNGEE. The CDR3 here is CASSGASGGKETQYF. CDR3 bases: TGTGCCAGCAGCGGGGCTAGCGGGGGCAAAGAGACCCAGTACTTC.

The rearrangement links TRBV2 to TRBJ2-1; 7 bases are a match to TRBD2. Per germline, CDR1 SNHLY and CDR2 FYNNEI. V was pared by 8 bases and J by 4 bases, with 17 bases of the junction left unmatched. The CDR3 runs to 17 residues. CDR3 sequence reads: CASPHARGAGEYNEQFF. CDR3 sequence (DNA): TGTGCCAGCCCCCACGCTCGGGGTGCGGGGGAGTACAATGAGCAGTTCTTC.

The chain recombines TRBV5-1 with TRBJ2-7; 7 nucleotides match TRBD1. With V trimmed by 0 bases and J by 6 bases, 9 bases remained unmatched. Germline V gene data show CDR1 as SGHRS and CDR2 as YFSETQ. This CDR3 region has 15 residues. CDR3 amino acids: CASSLVRQGGREQYF. The CDR3 coding sequence is TGCGCCAGCAGCTTGGTACGACAGGGCGGCCGCGAGCAGTACTTC.

In this sample, this clone turned up a few times. The gene calls are TRBV5-1 and TRBJ1-2, with 10 bases aligning to TRBD1. V dropped 3 bases and J dropped 6; count of bases not matched to a gene: 5. Per the germline V gene, CDR1 is SGHRS and CDR2 is YFSETQ. The CDR3 has 14 residues. CDR3: CASSWTDRGHGYTF. CDR3 nucleotide sequence: TGCGCCAGCAGCTGGACAGACAGGGGGCATGGCTACACCTTC. The full variable domain, completed using reference TRBV5-1 and TRBJ1-2, is KAGVTQTPRYLIKTRGQQVTLSCSPISGHRSVSWYQQTPGQGLQFLFEYFSETQRNKGNFPGRFSGRQFSNSRSEMNVSTLELGDSALYLCASSWTDRGHGYTFGSGTRLTVV.

This clone was seen a few times. This chain uses TRBV11-2 with TRBJ2-1; 10 positions agree with TRBD2. Trimming cost V 5 bases and J 4 bases; bases outside gene matches: 2. This CDR3 is 14 amino acids long. Germline V gene sequence: CDR1 SGHAT, CDR2 FQNNGV. The CDR3 bases are TGTGCCAGCAGCACTAGCGGGACTTACAATGAGCAGTTCTTC. Translation gives CASSTSGTYNEQFF. The whole variable domain, remainder taken from reference TRBV11-2 and TRBJ2-1, is EAGVAQSPRYKIIEKRQSVAFWCNPISGHATLYWYQQILGQGPKLLIQFQNNGVVDDSQLPKDRFSAERLKGVDSTLKIQPAKLEDSAVYLCASSTSGTYNEQFFGPGTRLTVL.

J is TRBJ2-7 and V is TRBV6-5, with 8 bases fitting TRBD2. Unmatched junction bases numbered 11, after V lost 7 bases and J lost 6 bases. CDR3 length: 14 amino acids. CDR1 is MNHEY, CDR2 SVGAGI, per germline. The CDR3 loop is CASNPLSGGTEQYF. CDR3 DNA sequence: TGTGCCAGCAATCCCCTATCGGGGGGGACCGAGCAGTACTTC.

The genes are TRBV5-1 and TRBJ1-2; a weak D match, TRBD1 (6 bases). V gave up 1 base and J gave up 4 bases, with 14 bases separating them. The CDR3 totals 15 residues. Germline loops: CDR1 SGHRS, CDR2 YFSETQ. The CDR3: CASSLTETGPYGYTF. CDR3 DNA: TGCGCCAGCAGCTTGACGGAGACAGGACCCTATGGCTACACCTTC.

Written as DNA, the CDR3 is TGTGCCACCAGTGATTTGCCAGGGACCTACAATGAGCAGTTCTTC. The encoded protein is CATSDLPGTYNEQFF. The chain is built from TRBV24-1 and TRBJ2-1; perhaps TRBD1 as D (5 bases). This CDR3 is built from 15 residues. Trimming cost V 0 bases and J 2 bases, with 7 bases left between them. Germline assignment: CDR1 KGHDR and CDR2 SFDVKD.

This chain links TRBV6-5 with TRBJ1-2, with D perhaps matching TRBD1 (6 bases). With 2 bases removed from V and 6 bases from J, the gap between germline ends came to 10 bases. The CDR3 covers 13 residues. In germline, CDR1 is MNHEY, CDR2 SVGAGI. CDR3 sequence reads: CASSYIHRDGYTF. The DNA for the CDR3 is TGTGCCAGCAGTTACATCCACAGGGATGGCTACACCTTC.

V is TRBV5-1 and J is TRBJ2-6; D is unclear. In germline, CDR1 is SGHRS, CDR2 YFSETQ. Trimming shortened V by 2 bases and J by 1 base, and 7 bases separated the two germline ends. The CDR3 runs 15 residues. CDR3 DNA sequence: TGCGCCAGCAGCTTATCCCTATCTGGGGCCAACGTCCTGACTTTC. Its translation: CASSLSLSGANVLTF.

The chain links TRBV19 to TRBJ1-5; 9 bases map to TRBD1. Germline values: CDR1 LNHDA, CDR2 SQIVND (reference sequence). This CDR3 comprises 15 residues. After removal of 9 bases from V and 9 bases from J, the junction contained 15 bases not matched to a gene. This chain's CDR3 is CASPRRTGARWPQHF. CDR3 nucleotide sequence: TGTGCCAGCCCAAGACGGACAGGGGCCAGATGGCCCCAGCATTTT. Using reference TRBV19 and TRBJ1-5 for the parts outside the CDR3, the full variable domain is DGGITQSPKYLFRKEGQNVTLSCEQNLNHDAMYWYRQDPGQGLRLIYYSQIVNDFQKGDIAEGYSVSREKKESFPLTVTSAQKNPTAFYLCASPRRTGARWPQHFGDGTRLSIL.

The V call is TRBV11-2, the J call TRBJ1-1; D remains unclear. The CDR3 has 14 amino acids. Germline values: CDR1 SGHAT, CDR2 FQNNGV. V lost 1 base and J 1 base, leaving 7 bases between the germline ends. CDR3 DNA sequence: TGTGCCAGCAGCTTAGGTGGAGGGAACACTGAAGCTTTCTTT. This sequence encodes CASSLGGGNTEAFF.

The chain carries TRBV4-1 and TRBJ1-5, with D possibly matching TRBD1 (6 bases). The CDR3 is made up of 13 amino acids. Germline CDR1 MGHRA, CDR2 YSYEKL. Trimming cost V 3 bases and J 6 bases, with 9 bases left between them. Here the CDR3 DNA reads TGCGCCAGCAGCCAGTCACAGGGTCAGCCCCAGCATTTT. As protein: CASSQSQGQPQHF.

This chain links TRBV5-6 with TRBJ1-5; 7 bases match TRBD1. The trim removed 4 bases at V and 2 bases at J, leaving 6 bases unmatched. The CDR3 is made up of 15 amino acids. Germline V gene lookup returns CDR1 SGHDT and CDR2 YYEEEE. CDR3 sequence reads: CASSVTGFGNQPQHF. The DNA of the CDR3 is TGTGCCAGCAGCGTGACAGGGTTCGGCAATCAGCCCCAGCATTTT.

This clone was seen more than once but under ten times. The chain recombines TRBV19 with TRBJ2-1, with D perhaps matching TRBD2 (6 bases). The CDR3 runs 14 residues. Germline loops: CDR1 LNHDA, CDR2 SQIVND (reference sequence). The V end was cut by 10 bases, the J end by 6 bases, with 19 bases between. The CDR3 DNA reads TGTGCCACCTCTACGGGGGTTTTGGGCAATGAGCAGTTCTTC. It yields the protein CATSTGVLGNEQFF.

The J gene is TRBJ1-6, the V gene TRBV5-5, with D possibly TRBD1 on 5 matching bases. Looked up from germline, CDR1 is SGHKS and CDR2 is YYEKEE (reference sequence). This CDR3 is 13 amino acids long. Trimming shortened V by 4 bases and J by 11 bases, and 13 bases separated the two germline ends. CDR3 DNA: TGTGCCAGCAGCGTAGGGGATTCGGCACCCCTCCACTTT. Protein sequence: CASSVGDSAPLHF.

Of note for this clone: This CDR3 is also generated by other DNA sequences in the sample. This chain uses TRBV5-1 with TRBJ1-1, with TRBD1 as a possible D gene (6 bases). The V end was cut by 2 bases, the J end by 0 bases, with 8 bases between. Looked up from germline, CDR1 is SGHRS and CDR2 is YFSETQ. The CDR3 loop spans 14 amino acids. The CDR3 DNA follows: TGCGCCAGCAGCTTAACAGGGATGAACACTGAAGCTTTCTTT. This encodes CASSLTGMNTEAFF.

The V call is TRBV24-1, the J call TRBJ1-1; TRBD1 matches at 8 bases. The CDR3 has 13 residues. Germline CDR1 and CDR2: KGHDR and SFDVKD. V shed 7 bases and J 4 bases; nucleotides not matched to a gene: 4. The chain's CDR3 is CATRQGAGTEAFF. The CDR3 bases are TGTGCCACCAGGCAGGGGGCCGGCACTGAAGCTTTCTTT.

V and J are TRBV29-1 and TRBJ1-1; D gene unclear. The CDR3 loop spans 13 amino acids. Germline assignment: CDR1 SQVTM and CDR2 ANQGSEA. The V gene lost 1 base and the J gene lost 2 bases, with 8 bases spanning the gap. The CDR3 is CSVEVGGNTEAFF. CDR3 DNA: TGCAGCGTTGAAGTAGGCGGCAACACTGAAGCTTTCTTT.

The chain is built from TRBV5-5 and TRBJ2-3, with 8 positions matching TRBD1. Trimming took 4 bases from V and 4 from J; bases not matched to a gene: 11. Germline V gives CDR1 SGHKS, CDR2 YYEKEE (reference sequence). This CDR3 is 16 amino acids long. Here the CDR3 DNA reads TGTGCCAGCAGCGGGCTAGGACAGGGAAGCCCAGATACGCAGTATTTT. This gives the protein CASSGLGQGSPDTQYF.

CDR3 DNA sequence: TGTGCCAGCAGTTCCTACGGGTCGACCTACGAGCAGTACTTC. Amino acids: CASSSYGSTYEQYF. The chain has TRBV27 and TRBJ2-7; no clear D. This CDR3 is built from 14 residues. V was trimmed by 4 bases and J by 2 bases, leaving 12 bases between them. In germline, CDR1 is MNHEY, CDR2 SMNVEV (reference sequence).

The rearrangement uses TRBV4-1 and TRBJ1-1; no clear D gene. Trimming pared 1 base from V and 5 bases from J, leaving 8 bases between. There are 13 residues in the CDR3. The V gene's germline CDR1 is MGHRA and CDR2 YSYEKL. Here the CDR3 reads CASSQVDRTEAFF. The CDR3 DNA follows: TGCGCCAGCAGCCAAGTTGATCGGACTGAAGCTTTCTTT.

The chain uses TRBV15 and TRBJ1-5; 9 bases fit TRBD1. The V gene end was trimmed by 2 bases and the J gene end by 4 bases; junction bases not matched to a gene: 6. The CDR3 consists of 16 residues. CDR1 and CDR2 (germline): LNHNV, YYDKDF (reference sequence). CDR3 nucleotides: TGTGCCACCAGCAGACCGGGACAGGGCCCAAATCAGCCCCAGCATTTT. Residues: CATSRPGQGPNQPQHF.

The J gene is TRBJ1-5, the V gene TRBV7-2; perhaps TRBD1 as D (5 bases). The germline gives CDR1 SGHTA, CDR2 FQGNSA. Deletions cut 1 base from V and 2 bases from J, with 9 bases between. The CDR3 totals 15 residues. In DNA, the CDR3 is TGTGCCAGCAGCTTAGGCGGGGGAGGCAATCAGCCCCAGCATTTT. Its translation: CASSLGGGGNQPQHF.

The CDR3 sequence is CSVVGGSYGYTF. Written as DNA, the CDR3 is TGCAGCGTTGTAGGCGGCAGCTATGGCTACACCTTC. The chain couples TRBV29-1 to TRBJ1-2; the D is unclear. Trimming pared 4 bases from V and 4 bases from J, leaving 10 bases between. Germline CDR1 reads SQVTM; CDR2 reads ANQGSEA. The CDR3 consists of 12 residues.

The chain carries TRBV11-3 and TRBJ2-7; TRBD1 aligns across 7 bases. The V gene's germline CDR1 is SGHNT and CDR2 YENEEA. J lost 3 bases, V lost 1 base, and 12 bases had no gene match. CDR3 size: 17 residues. The CDR3 loop reads CASSLGGTGTEVYEQYF. CDR3 DNA: TGTGCCAGCAGCTTAGGGGGGACCGGGACAGAGGTCTACGAGCAGTACTTC.

DNA of the CDR3: TGTGCCAGCAGCTTAGGCTCGGACAGTTACTATGGCTACACCTTC. Its protein is CASSLGSDSYYGYTF. This rearrangement joins TRBV11-2 to TRBJ1-2; tentative D call: TRBD1 (6 bases). Germline assignment: CDR1 SGHAT and CDR2 FQNNGV. CDR3 size: 15 residues. The V gene lost 1 base and the J gene lost 3 bases, with 12 bases spanning the gap. The full variable domain, completed using reference TRBV11-2 and TRBJ1-2, is EAGVAQSPRYKIIEKRQSVAFWCNPISGHATLYWYQQILGQGPKLLIQFQNNGVVDDSQLPKDRFSAERLKGVDSTLKIQPAKLEDSAVYLCASSLGSDSYYGYTFGSGTRLTVV.

The rearrangement links TRBV27 to TRBJ1-2, with D perhaps TRBD1 (5 bases). V was clipped by 5 bases and J by 6 bases, with 13 bases between them. CDR1 MNHEY and CDR2 SMNVEV come from the germline V gene (reference sequence). This CDR3 contains 13 residues. CDR3 DNA sequence: TGTGCCAGCAGTCTCAGGGAGGACAATGGCTACACCTTC. It is translated as CASSLREDNGYTF.

The chain links TRBV3-1 (or the pseudogene TRBV3-2) to TRBJ2-3, with D tentatively TRBD2 (7 bases). The V gene's germline CDR1 is LGHDT and CDR2 YNNKEL (reference sequence). The CDR3 runs to 15 residues. Trimming removed 1 base from V and 2 bases from J, with 10 bases in between. The CDR3 DNA is TGTGCCAGCAGCCAAGGGGGGGGCGACACAGATACGCAGTATTTT. Translated, it gives CASSQGGGDTDTQYF.